In this sample, the clone carrying this T cell receptor (beta chain) turned up once. The table came from immunoSEQ multiplex PCR; TCRdb's copy has only in-frame clones and leaves some out. Counted here are 350,000 or so clones, almost 90% occurring once; the ten biggest clones make up approximately 1%. Participants came from fewer than 25 US areas, aged roughly 18 to 100 years. Exposed enrollees encountered a COVID-19 case at some point within 2 weeks before study entry. Trimming cost V 6 bases and J 2 bases; bases outside gene matches: 6. Germline assignment: CDR1 LNHDA and CDR2 SQIVND (reference sequence). This CDR3 region has 15 residues. This record belongs to a study of blood T cell repertoires in COVID-19. Study context: Nucleic acid was either cDNA or gDNA, and it came from T cells, B-cell-depleted T cells, or PBMCs.

This receptor was taken from a woman between 25 and 40 years old who had been exposed to COVID-19. The rearrangement joins TRBV19 to TRBJ2-3; 9 positions match TRBD1. Material: PBMCs or T cells enriched from blood (not recorded which). The CDR3 loop reads CASRKDRGNTDTQYF. The CDR3 bases are TGTGCCAGTAGGAAGGACAGGGGAAACACAGATACGCAGTATTTT.